The 22 T cell receptor beta chains below all came from one sample that was sequenced in a study of read filtering for tumor transcriptome and immune sequencing. Molecular barcoded adaptors covering alpha/delta and beta/gamma chains were used on about 390 ng RNA. TCRdb re-called the reads through MiXCR, storing one row per CDR3 protein. This repertoire shows some 46,000 distinct CDR3 sequences, less than 20% found once; its top ten account for less than 45%. What was sequenced was a population of CD138-negative cells sorted from bone marrow. These receptors all come from a donor aged 40 or older with multiple myeloma.

In its sample, this clonotype was seen many times. V usage is TRBV7-2 and J usage is TRBJ2-1; 7 positions match TRBD2. V was clipped by 1 base and J by 4 bases; unmatched bases: 4. The CDR3 has 15 residues. CDR1 SGHTA and CDR2 FQGNSA come from the germline V gene. This CDR3 reads CASSLVPAGYNEQFF. The CDR3 DNA reads TGTGCCAGCAGCTTAGTTCCAGCGGGGTACAATGAGCAGTTCTTC.

This clonotype was seen many times. The rearrangement uses TRBV29-1 and TRBJ2-1; 7 nucleotides align to TRBD1. Germline V gives CDR1 SQVTM, CDR2 ANQGSEA. V was pared by 3 bases and J by 5 bases, with 4 bases of the junction left unmatched. CDR3 size: 13 residues. CDR3 bases: TGCAGCGTTGACGCCGGGACAGACAATGAGCAGTTCTTC. Its protein is CSVDAGTDNEQFF.

This clonotype has ten or more counts. The genes are TRBV6-5 and TRBJ2-1; D remains ambiguous. Germline CDR1 MNHEY, CDR2 SVGAGI. The CDR3 runs to 15 residues. V lost 6 bases and J lost 6, with 18 bases in between. Here the CDR3 reads CASSSRQYRPNEQFF. CDR3 in DNA: TGTGCCAGCAGCTCAAGGCAATACCGGCCCAATGAGCAGTTCTTC.

V usage is TRBV19 and J usage is TRBJ2-2; tentative D call: TRBD2 (6 bases). The CDR3 consists of 14 residues. Germline values: CDR1 LNHDA, CDR2 SQIVND (reference sequence). Trimming took off 9 bases at V and 0 bases at J, with 11 bases between the two ends. The CDR3 is CASRDSPNTGELFF. The CDR3 DNA sequence: TGTGCCAGCAGGGACTCTCCGAACACCGGGGAGCTGTTTTTT. Combining the CDR3 with reference TRBV19 and TRBJ2-2 gives the whole variable domain DGGITQSPKYLFRKEGQNVTLSCEQNLNHDAMYWYRQDPGQGLRLIYYSQIVNDFQKGDIAEGYSVSREKKESFPLTVTSAQKNPTAFYLCASRDSPNTGELFFGEGSRLTVL.

This clonotype came up many times. The chain uses TRBV5-1 and TRBJ1-1; 7 bases are a match to TRBD1. Looked up from germline, CDR1 is SGHRS and CDR2 is YFSETQ. This CDR3 region has 16 residues. The V segment lost 6 bases and the J segment 0 bases; nucleotides outside the gene matches: 11. CDR3 coding DNA: TGCGCCAGCATTGGGGGAGAGACAGGGATGAACACTGAAGCTTTCTTT. Translated, it gives CASIGGETGMNTEAFF.

Many counts were recorded for this clonotype. The V call is TRBV20-1, the J call TRBJ2-1; 8 nucleotides agree with TRBD2. J was trimmed by 6 bases and V by 3 bases; bases with no gene match: 10. This CDR3 has 15 amino acids. Germline-derived CDR1 and CDR2 are DFQATT and SNEGSKA (reference sequence). The DNA for the CDR3 is TGCAGTGCTAGGGGACCGGGACTAGTATCCAATGAGCAGTTCTTC. It codes for CSARGPGLVSNEQFF.

As concerns this clonotype: A much larger clonotype is one base distant, so this may be a read error. The gene calls are TRBV19 and TRBJ1-4, with D perhaps TRBD1 (5 bases). Per the germline V gene, CDR1 is LNHDA and CDR2 is SQIVND (reference sequence). Trimming removed 8 bases at V and 8 bases at J, with 15 bases between. The CDR3 length is 13 residues. In nucleotides, the CDR3 is TGTGCCAGTGGAAGACAGAGCGACGAAAAACTGTTTTTT. This encodes CASGRQSDEKLFF.

Ten or more counts support this clonotype. This chain links TRBV5-1 with TRBJ1-1, with a possible D match to TRBD1 (5 bases). Germline V gene lookup returns CDR1 SGHRS and CDR2 YFSETQ. The CDR3 length is 14 residues. V shed 2 bases and J shed 1 base, with 9 bases lying between them. The DNA of the CDR3 is TGCGCCAGCAGCTTCGCAGGGCAGAACACTGAAGCTTTCTTT. Translated: CASSFAGQNTEAFF.

This clonotype was recorded at least ten times. V is TRBV5-5 and J is TRBJ2-1, with 9 bases fitting TRBD2. V gave up 4 bases and J gave up 4 bases; unmatched junction bases: 9. The length of the CDR3 is 16 residues. The germline V gene has CDR1 SGHKS and CDR2 YYEKEE (reference sequence). The CDR3 bases are TGTGCCAGCAGCAGCGGAGCGGGAGGACGGTACAATGAGCAGTTCTTC. Translating it yields CASSSGAGGRYNEQFF.

This clonotype was seen a few times. The V gene is TRBV30, the J gene TRBJ2-2; D is uncertain. Trimming took 2 bases from V and 3 from J, leaving 7 bases between them. Per germline, CDR1 GTSNPN and CDR2 SVGIG (reference sequence). CDR3 size: 13 residues. CDR3 nucleotide sequence: TGTGCCTGGAGTCTAGTGTACACCGGGGAGCTGTTTTTT. This encodes CAWSLVYTGELFF.

Of note for this clonotype: A much larger clone lies a single base off, so this may be a read error. The chain links TRBV12-3 or TRBV12-4 to TRBJ1-5; D gene unclear. This CDR3 has 13 residues. CDR3 DNA sequence: TGTGTCAGCAGCTATCAGGGCAATCAGCCCCAGCATTTT. It encodes CVSSYQGNQPQHF.

CDR3 protein: CSASDSSGLTDEQYF. The CDR3 DNA is TGCAGTGCTAGTGACTCAAGCGGGTTAACCGACGAGCAGTACTTC. The rearrangement uses TRBV20-1 and TRBJ2-7; TRBD2 is a possible D gene (6 bases). The CDR3 sequence is 15 residues long. V was pared by 3 bases and J by 5 bases, with 20 bases between. The V gene's germline CDR1 is DFQATT and CDR2 SNEGSKA (reference sequence).

This clonotype has at least ten counts. The gene calls are TRBV6-1 and TRBJ2-3; TRBD2 might be the D (5 bases). The germline CDR1 and CDR2 sequences are MNHNS and SASEGT. The CDR3 has 14 amino acids. V lost 8 bases and J lost 2, with 14 bases in between. The CDR3 DNA follows: TGTGCCAGCCCGGGCCGGAGGAACACAGATACGCAGTATTTT. This codes for CASPGRRNTDTQYF.

In regard to this clonotype: A single base separates this from a much larger clone, so it may be a read error. The chain combines TRBV20-1 with TRBJ2-4; weak D call: TRBD1 (5 bases). Germline V CDR1 and CDR2: DFQATT, SNEGSKA (reference sequence). The length of the CDR3 is 16 residues. DNA for the CDR3: TGCAGGGCTAGAGATAAAAGGAGAAGGGGAAAAAACATTCAGTACTTC. It yields the protein CRARDKRRRGKNIQYF.

This sequence joins TRBV12-3 or TRBV12-4 and TRBJ2-7; D is unclear. This CDR3 has 15 residues. Between the trimmed V and J ends, which lost 5 bases and 4 bases, there was a span of 18 bases. The CDR3 spells CASSLVTGPWYEQYF. For the CDR3, the DNA is TGTGCCAGCAGTCTTGTTACTGGCCCGTGGTACGAGCAGTACTTC.

This clonotype has ten or more counts. The chain has TRBV7-9 and TRBJ2-1; no clear D gene. CDR3 size: 14 residues. V was cut by 1 base and J by 0 bases, with 4 bases left in between. In germline, CDR1 is SEHNR, CDR2 FQNEAQ (reference sequence). The CDR3: CASSLDSSYNEQFF. CDR3 sequence (DNA): TGTGCCAGCAGCTTAGACAGCTCCTACAATGAGCAGTTCTTC.

In this sample, this clonotype turned up many times. DNA of the CDR3: TGTGCCAGCAGCCCCCCTGGCTCCGGGGAGCTGTTTTTT. It is translated as CASSPPGSGELFF. The rearrangement joins TRBV7-3 to TRBJ2-2; no reliable D call. V was shortened by 5 bases and J by 6 bases, with 10 bases between the two germline ends. Germline CDR1 and CDR2: SGHTA and FQGTGA. This CDR3 is built from 13 residues.

This clonotype was found many times. The chain links TRBV27 to TRBJ2-1; D not certain. This CDR3 has 13 amino acids. Germline loops: CDR1 MNHEY, CDR2 SMNVEV (reference sequence). Trimming left V 4 bases short and J 3 bases short, with 7 bases between. The CDR3 bases are TGTGCCAGCAGTTCCCTTGGCTACAATGAGCAGTTCTTC. Its protein product is CASSSLGYNEQFF.

This clonotype occurred many times. The rearrangement uses TRBV11-1 and TRBJ1-5; 9 nucleotides align to TRBD1. The CDR3 extends over 15 amino acids. V was pared by 5 bases and J by 3 bases, with 5 bases of the junction left unmatched. Germline values: CDR1 SGHAT, CDR2 FQDESV (reference sequence). This CDR3 reads CASSEGQGSNQPQHF. CDR3 in DNA: TGTGCCAGCAGCGAGGGACAGGGTTCCAATCAGCCCCAGCATTTT.

There are many counts of this clonotype. The chain uses TRBV6-5 and TRBJ1-1; no firm D call. Germline CDR1 reads MNHEY; CDR2 reads SVGAGI. This CDR3 is 14 amino acids long. The ends were cut back, 4 bases at V and 5 bases at J, with 14 bases in the middle. CDR3 sequence reads: CASSWATGWTEAFF. The CDR3 DNA follows: TGTGCCAGCAGTTGGGCGACGGGTTGGACTGAAGCTTTCTTT.

For this clonotype: With a far larger clone one base away, a read error is the likely cause. The rearrangement links TRBV9 to TRBJ2-4, with 9 bases that match TRBD2. The J call may be mistaken, given a closer DNA end match to TRBJ2-3. The CDR3 contains 18 residues. Germline CDR1 SGDLS, CDR2 YYNGEE. The CDR3 coding sequence is TGTGCCAGCAGCGTAGCGGTTGGATCGGGCGGGAGGGCAGATTCGCAGTATTTT. Its translation: CASSVAVGSGGRADSQYF.

This clonotype was seen ten or more times. V usage is TRBV9 and J usage is TRBJ2-1, with TRBD2 matching 13 bases. The CDR3 has 18 amino acids. CDR1 is SGDLS, CDR2 YYNGEE, per germline. V shed 0 bases, J shed 5 bases, and the junction held 8 bases outside the gene matches. CDR3 residues: CASSVEGLAGVVNNEQFF. Here the CDR3 DNA reads TGTGCCAGCAGCGTAGAAGGACTAGCGGGAGTTGTAAACAATGAGCAGTTCTTC.